Below, 20 T cell receptor beta chains from the same sample are listed, as sequenced in a study of Graves' ophthalmopathy and Graves' hyperthyroidism. As the template, RNA transcripts were used to amplify TCR beta CDR3 regions. Second-round multiplex PCR followed a first-round RT-PCR using HTBI primers. TCRdb fed the multiplex PCR reads into MiXCR, producing one record per CDR3 protein. This table holds 230,000 or so distinct CDR3 sequences, around 45% found once. The sequencing sample was made of peripheral blood. The receptors were gathered from an adult man with Graves' ophthalmopathy.

This chain uses TRBV2 with TRBJ2-7; TRBD1 matches 10 bases. CDR1 and CDR2 (germline): SNHLY, FYNNEI. This CDR3 is built from 13 residues. V lost 6 bases and J lost 6; bases outside the gene matches: 5. CDR3 sequence: CASSWDRGGEQYF. In DNA, the CDR3 is TGTGCCAGCAGCTGGGACAGGGGAGGCGAGCAGTACTTC.

This clonotype came up a few times. The rearrangement links TRBV24-1 to TRBJ2-7; 7 nucleotides line up with TRBD2. The CDR3 has 13 amino acids. Germline assignment: CDR1 KGHDR and CDR2 SFDVKD. With V trimmed by 6 bases and J by 6 bases, 7 bases remained unmatched. The CDR3 region has the DNA TGTGCCACCAGTCGTATGGGAGGGGTCGAGCAGTACTTC. Amino acids: CATSRMGGVEQYF.

This sequence joins TRBV5-1 and TRBJ2-5; a weak D match, TRBD1 (6 bases). The CDR3 is 16 amino acids. From germline, CDR1 is SGHRS and CDR2 YFSETQ. Trimming left V 4 bases short and J 5 bases short, with 21 bases between. The CDR3 sequence: CASSKSTGLRSETQYF. In nucleotides, the CDR3 is TGCGCCAGCAGCAAGTCTACAGGGTTGAGGTCGGAGACCCAGTACTTC.

The rearrangement uses TRBV30 and TRBJ2-5; 7 nucleotides agree with TRBD1. Per the germline V gene, CDR1 is GTSNPN and CDR2 is SVGIG (reference sequence). V lost 0 bases to trimming and J lost 3 bases; unmatched junction nucleotides: 4. The CDR3 contains 14 residues. The CDR3 reads CAWSVPGTEETQYF. The CDR3 nucleotides read TGTGCCTGGAGTGTACCCGGGACAGAAGAGACCCAGTACTTC.

V and J are TRBV2 and TRBJ1-5, with D hard to call. The germline V and J ends were trimmed by 5 bases and 4 bases, with 15 bases remaining between them. The CDR3 is 15 residues long. The germline gives CDR1 SNHLY, CDR2 FYNNEI. The CDR3 nucleotides read TGTGCCAGCAGTAGGCTCACTGTCGGGAATCAGCCCCAGCATTTT. It specifies CASSRLTVGNQPQHF.

This chain connects TRBV15 to TRBJ1-6, with TRBD1 matching over 10 bases. Trimming cost V 10 bases and J 10 bases; bases outside gene matches: 13. The CDR3 extends over 15 amino acids. Germline V lookup: CDR1 LNHNV, CDR2 YYDKDF (reference sequence). The CDR3 is CASRYPGQGTSPLHF. CDR3 sequence (DNA): TGTGCCAGCCGGTACCCGGGACAGGGGACATCACCCCTCCACTTT.

The rearrangement links TRBV10-3 to TRBJ1-1; no clear D. Germline values: CDR1 ENHRY, CDR2 SYGVKD. CDR3 length equals 14 residues. V lost 3 bases and J lost 4, with 12 bases in between. The CDR3 DNA sequence: TGTGCCATCAGTGACGTGCAAAAAGCCACTGAAGCTTTCTTT. Its protein is CAISDVQKATEAFF.

Points on this clonotype: A much larger clonotype is one base distant, so this may be a read error. The chain is built from TRBV11-3 and TRBJ2-7; no reliable D call. CDR3 size: 11 residues. CDR1 and CDR2 (germline): SGHNT, YENEEA. With 2 bases removed from V and 5 bases from J, the gap between germline ends came to 4 bases. For the CDR3, the DNA is TGTGCCAGCAGCTTAACCCACGAGCAGTACTTC. Translated: CASSLTHEQYF.

This sequence joins TRBV3-1 and TRBJ2-5, with D possibly matching TRBD2 (6 bases). Trimming removed 4 bases from V and 4 bases from J, with 13 bases in between. CDR3 length: 14 residues. Germline CDR1 LGHDT, CDR2 YNNKEL (reference sequence). The CDR3 coding sequence is TGTGCCAGCAGCCCCCAGATGGGGGGAGAGACCCAGTACTTC. As protein: CASSPQMGGETQYF.

V is TRBV7-3 and J is TRBJ2-5, with D tentatively TRBD1 (5 bases). The CDR3 covers 17 residues. V was trimmed by 8 bases and J by 5 bases, leaving 27 bases between them. Germline V gene sequence: CDR1 SGHTA, CDR2 FQGTGA. Here the CDR3 DNA reads TGTGCCAGCCGCCAAGAAGCCTTAGCAGGGCCCCGGGAGACCCAGTACTTC. Its translation is CASRQEALAGPRETQYF.

V is TRBV28 and J is TRBJ1-5; D unclear. The CDR3 extends over 12 amino acids. Trimming stripped 9 bases from V and 5 bases from J, with 11 bases between. Germline V lookup: CDR1 MDHEN, CDR2 SYDVKM. The CDR3 protein is CASTTGDQPQHF. Written as DNA, the CDR3 is TGTGCCAGTACAACTGGGGATCAGCCCCAGCATTTT.

This chain joins TRBV5-4 and TRBJ1-6; D unclear. V lost 1 base to trimming and J lost 11 bases, with 16 bases between them. Per germline, CDR1 SGHNT and CDR2 YYREEE (reference sequence). The CDR3 has 15 amino acids. The CDR3 is CASSLRGLNRAPLHF. Here the CDR3 DNA reads TGTGCCAGCAGCTTGCGCGGCCTTAATCGTGCACCCCTCCACTTT.

The chain links TRBV6-6 to TRBJ1-5; D remains ambiguous. Germline CDR1 is MNHNY and CDR2 is SVGAGI (reference sequence). The CDR3 has 12 amino acids. With 2 bases removed from V and 5 bases from J, the gap between germline ends came to 4 bases. The CDR3 loop is CASSYADQPQHF. The CDR3 nucleotides are TGTGCCAGCAGTTACGCCGATCAGCCCCAGCATTTT.

The table lists this clonotype with a count of one. A read error is possible here, since a much larger clone lies one base away. The chain couples TRBV7-2 to TRBJ1-1; TRBD1 might be the D (5 bases). This CDR3 is 13 amino acids long. Germline-derived CDR1 and CDR2 are SGHTA and FQGNSA. The CDR3 is CAGSLALGGEAFF. CDR3 bases: TGTGCCGGCAGCTTAGCCCTCGGGGGTGAAGCTTTCTTT.

There are many counts of this clonotype. The V and J genes are TRBV7-9 and TRBJ1-6; weak D call: TRBD1 (5 bases). Germline CDR1 and CDR2: SEHNR and FQNEAQ (reference sequence). The V end was cut by 3 bases, the J end by 10 bases, with 10 bases between. The length of the CDR3 is 13 residues. CDR3 sequence: CASSLGGGSPLHF. The CDR3 bases are TGTGCCAGCAGCTTGGGGGGTGGCTCACCCCTCCACTTT.

The V call is TRBV29-1, the J call TRBJ2-3; 10 bases map to TRBD2. Germline CDR1 SQVTM, CDR2 ANQGSEA. The V gene end was trimmed by 1 base and the J gene end by 1 base; junction bases not matched to a gene: 5. This CDR3 has 16 amino acids. CDR3 sequence: CSVEVTSGGGTDTQYF. The CDR3 DNA reads as TGCAGCGTTGAAGTCACGAGCGGGGGGGGCACAGATACGCAGTATTTT.

This chain connects TRBV19 to TRBJ2-7; D is perhaps TRBD1 (8 bases). CDR1 and CDR2 (germline): LNHDA, SQIVND (reference sequence). The CDR3 runs 11 residues. The germline V and J ends were trimmed by 7 bases and 9 bases, with 13 bases remaining between them. CDR3 DNA sequence: TGTGCCAGTACCAACAGGGGGGGGCAGTACTTC. It specifies CASTNRGGQYF.

This clonotype has just a few counts. This chain connects TRBV7-3 to TRBJ1-2, with 9 bases fitting TRBD1. Germline values: CDR1 SGHTA, CDR2 FQGTGA. CDR3 length equals 17 residues. With V trimmed by 4 bases and J by 3 bases, 12 bases remained unmatched. The CDR3 nucleotides read TGTGCCAGCAGCTCCCGTACGGGGACAGGGTACTACTATGGCTACACCTTC. This translates into CASSSRTGTGYYYGYTF.

This clonotype came up many times. This rearrangement joins TRBV10-3 to TRBJ2-7; 8 bases line up with TRBD2. Germline CDR1 and CDR2: ENHRY and SYGVKD. Trimming at V came to 6 bases and at J to 3 bases, leaving 16 bases not matched to a gene. The CDR3 contains 17 residues. The CDR3 is CAIRRGDGRQGGYEQYF. In DNA, the CDR3 is TGTGCCATCAGGCGGGGGGACGGACGTCAGGGAGGCTACGAGCAGTACTTC.

The rearrangement links TRBV20-1 to TRBJ1-1; D gene ambiguous. This CDR3 region has 14 residues. Deletions cut 0 bases from V and 5 bases from J, with 13 bases between. Germline V CDR1 and CDR2: DFQATT, SNEGSKA (reference sequence). The CDR3 region is CSARDTHLRTEAFF. The CDR3 DNA is TGCAGTGCTAGAGACACCCATCTGAGGACTGAAGCTTTCTTT.